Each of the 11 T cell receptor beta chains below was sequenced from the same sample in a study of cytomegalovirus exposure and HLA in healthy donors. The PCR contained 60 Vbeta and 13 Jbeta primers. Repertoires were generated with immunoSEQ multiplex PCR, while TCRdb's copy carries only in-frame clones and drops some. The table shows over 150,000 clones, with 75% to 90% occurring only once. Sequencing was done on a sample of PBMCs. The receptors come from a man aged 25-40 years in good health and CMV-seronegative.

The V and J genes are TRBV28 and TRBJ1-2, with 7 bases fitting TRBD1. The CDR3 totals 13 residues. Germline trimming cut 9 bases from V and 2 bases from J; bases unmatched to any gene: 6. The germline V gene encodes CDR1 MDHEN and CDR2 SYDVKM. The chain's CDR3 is CASDRVGNYGYTF. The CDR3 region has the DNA TGTGCCAGTGACAGGGTAGGAAACTATGGCTACACCTTC.

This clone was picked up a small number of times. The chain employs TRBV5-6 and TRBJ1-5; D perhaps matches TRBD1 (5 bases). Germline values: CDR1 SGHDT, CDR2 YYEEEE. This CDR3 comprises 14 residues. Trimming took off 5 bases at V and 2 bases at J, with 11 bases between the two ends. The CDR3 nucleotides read TGTGCCAGCAGTTGGAGGGGAGGCAATCAGCCCCAGCATTTT. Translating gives CASSWRGGNQPQHF.

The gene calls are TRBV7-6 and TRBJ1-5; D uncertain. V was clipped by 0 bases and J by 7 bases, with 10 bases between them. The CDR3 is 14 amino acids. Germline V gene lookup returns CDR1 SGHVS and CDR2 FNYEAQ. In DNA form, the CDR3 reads TGTGCCAGCAGCTTAGCTTCCCCGGGGCAGCCCCAGCATTTT. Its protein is CASSLASPGQPQHF.

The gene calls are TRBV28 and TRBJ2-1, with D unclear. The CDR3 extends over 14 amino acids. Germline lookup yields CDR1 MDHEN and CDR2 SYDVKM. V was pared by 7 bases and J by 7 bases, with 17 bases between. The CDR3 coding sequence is TGTGCCAGCACCCCCCATGACTCCACTAATGAGCAGTTCTTC. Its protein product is CASTPHDSTNEQFF.

The CDR3 spells CASSLIRFQGYGYTF. DNA for the CDR3: TGTGCCAGCAGTTTAATAAGGTTCCAGGGCTATGGCTACACCTTC. The rearrangement joins TRBV28 to TRBJ1-2; maybe TRBD1 (5 bases). Germline V gene sequence: CDR1 MDHEN, CDR2 SYDVKM. The V end was cut by 2 bases, the J end by 4 bases, with 14 bases between. The CDR3 length is 15 residues.

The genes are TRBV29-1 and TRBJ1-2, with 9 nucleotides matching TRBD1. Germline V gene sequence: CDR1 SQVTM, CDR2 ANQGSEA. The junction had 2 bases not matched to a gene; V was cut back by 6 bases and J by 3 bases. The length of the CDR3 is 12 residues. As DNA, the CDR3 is TGCAGCGTCCGGACAGGGGACTATGGCTACACCTTC. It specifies CSVRTGDYGYTF.

This chain's CDR3 is CASSLAGLDTQYF. Here the CDR3 DNA reads TGTGCCAGCAGCTTAGCGGGGCTGGATACGCAGTATTTT. This sequence joins TRBV7-9 and TRBJ2-3, with a weak D call TRBD1 (5 bases). Trimming took off 0 bases at V and 6 bases at J, with 7 bases between the two ends. This CDR3 comprises 13 residues. In germline, CDR1 is SEHNR, CDR2 FQNEAQ (reference sequence).

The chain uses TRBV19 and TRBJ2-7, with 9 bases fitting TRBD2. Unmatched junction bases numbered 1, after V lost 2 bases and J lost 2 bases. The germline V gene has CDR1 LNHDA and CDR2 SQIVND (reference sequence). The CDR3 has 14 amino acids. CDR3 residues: CASSIRLAAYEQYF. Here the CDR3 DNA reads TGTGCCAGTAGTATACGACTAGCGGCCTACGAGCAGTACTTC. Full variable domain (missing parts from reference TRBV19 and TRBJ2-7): DGGITQSPKYLFRKEGQNVTLSCEQNLNHDAMYWYRQDPGQGLRLIYYSQIVNDFQKGDIAEGYSVSREKKESFPLTVTSAQKNPTAFYLCASSIRLAAYEQYFGPGTRLTVT.

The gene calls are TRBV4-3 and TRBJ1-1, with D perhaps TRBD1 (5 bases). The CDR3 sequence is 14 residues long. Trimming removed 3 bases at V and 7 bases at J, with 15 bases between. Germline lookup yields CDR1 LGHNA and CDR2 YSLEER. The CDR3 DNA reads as TGCGCCAGCAGCCAGGACATGGGGCCGTATGAAGCTTTCTTT. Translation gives CASSQDMGPYEAFF.

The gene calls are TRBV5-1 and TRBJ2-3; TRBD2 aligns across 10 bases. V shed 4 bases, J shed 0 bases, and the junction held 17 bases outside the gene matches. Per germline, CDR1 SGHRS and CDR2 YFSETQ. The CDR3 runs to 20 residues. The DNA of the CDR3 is TGCGCCAGCAGCCCGCGACAACTAGCGGGGATCTTTATAAGCACAGATACGCAGTATTTT. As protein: CASSPRQLAGIFISTDTQYF.

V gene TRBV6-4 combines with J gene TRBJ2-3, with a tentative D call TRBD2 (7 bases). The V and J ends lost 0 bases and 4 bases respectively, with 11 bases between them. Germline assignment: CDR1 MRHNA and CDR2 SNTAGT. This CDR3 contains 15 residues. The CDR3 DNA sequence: TGTGCCAGCAGTGACTCGAAGGGGGGGGCAGATACGCAGTATTTT. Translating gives CASSDSKGGADTQYF.